Listed below are T cell receptor beta chains from one sample, sequenced in a study of blood T cells in healthy people across ages. TCRdb fed the 5' RACE reads into MiXCR, producing one record per CDR3 protein. This sample yields 850,000 to 1,000,000 distinct CDR3 sequences, of which 51% are seen a single time; 20% to 25% belongs to the top ten. The sequenced material came from blood. The receptor set was obtained from a woman aged 55-70 years in good health. The CDR3 runs from the conserved cysteine through the conserved F or W. Fields, in order: J gene, clone size, V gene, D gene, CDR3 protein, CDR3 DNA. The D gene is left open where the match is weak. Some rows have no size entry. The others give once, few or many, or a class for an expanded clone.

j_gene: TRBJ1-2; abundance: .; v_gene: TRBV20-1; d_gene: .; CDR3aa: CSAREIDTPGYTF; CDR3nt: TGCAGTGCTAGAGAGATAGACACCCCTGGCTACACCTTC
j_gene: TRBJ2-1; abundance: .; v_gene: TRBV29-1; d_gene: TRBD2; CDR3aa: CSVRPPLAGGHNEQFF; CDR3nt: TGCAGCGTTAGACCGCCTTTAGCGGGAGGGCACAATGAGCAGTTCTTC
j_gene: TRBJ2-3; abundance: .; v_gene: TRBV5-1; d_gene: .; CDR3aa: CASSFVGVGDTQYF; CDR3nt: TGCGCCAGCAGCTTCGTGGGAGTGGGAGATACGCAGTATTTT
j_gene: TRBJ2-1; abundance: once; v_gene: TRBV7-2; d_gene: .; CDR3aa: CASSLGSRIGHEQFF; CDR3nt: TGTGCCAGCAGCTTGGGGAGTAGAATTGGTCATGAGCAGTTCTTC
j_gene: TRBJ2-7; abundance: .; v_gene: TRBV5-1; d_gene: TRBD2; CDR3aa: CASSLVAGAGYEQYF; CDR3nt: TGCGCCAGCAGCCTGGTCGCGGGAGCTGGTTACGAGCAGTACTTC
j_gene: TRBJ1-1; abundance: few; v_gene: TRBV4-1; d_gene: .; CDR3aa: CASSHQWGNTEAFF; CDR3nt: TGCGCCAGCAGCCATCAGTGGGGGAACACTGAAGCTTTCTTT
j_gene: TRBJ1-2; abundance: .; v_gene: TRBV5-8; d_gene: TRBD1; CDR3aa: CASRFGTGSSHGYTF; CDR3nt: TGTGCCAGCAGATTTGGGACAGGCTCAAGTCATGGCTACACCTTC
j_gene: TRBJ2-3; abundance: once; v_gene: TRBV29-1; d_gene: TRBD1; CDR3aa: CSLRQGLTDTQYF; CDR3nt: TGCAGCCTTAGACAGGGCCTCACAGATACGCAGTATTTT
j_gene: TRBJ1-2; abundance: .; v_gene: TRBV10-2; d_gene: .; CDR3aa: CASRDGNYGYTF; CDR3nt: TGCGCCAGCAGGGACGGCAACTATGGCTACACCTTC
j_gene: TRBJ1-1; abundance: few; v_gene: TRBV19; d_gene: .; CDR3aa: CASRTAGASYNTEAFF; CDR3nt: TGTGCCAGTAGGACGGCGGGGGCGTCGTATAACACTGAAGCTTTCTTT
j_gene: TRBJ2-1; abundance: .; v_gene: TRBV2; d_gene: .; CDR3aa: CASSERLGFSQFF; CDR3nt: TGTGCCAGCAGTGAGAGGCTAGGATTCAGTCAGTTCTTC
j_gene: TRBJ2-1; abundance: .; v_gene: TRBV15; d_gene: .; CDR3aa: CATTTAPISVSEQFF; CDR3nt: TGTGCCACCACCACGGCCCCAATATCGGTTTCGGAGCAGTTCTTC
j_gene: TRBJ2-1; abundance: .; v_gene: TRBV5-1; d_gene: .; CDR3aa: CASSLAQVTGVYNEQFF; CDR3nt: TGCGCCAGCAGCTTGGCCCAAGTGACAGGAGTTTACAATGAGCAGTTCTTC
j_gene: TRBJ2-3; abundance: once; v_gene: TRBV3-1; d_gene: .; CDR3aa: CASGPVLTDTQYF; CDR3nt: TGTGCCAGCGGACCGGTCCTCACAGATACGCAGTATTTT
j_gene: TRBJ2-5; abundance: .; v_gene: TRBV20-1; d_gene: .; CDR3aa: CSARGGGNQETQYF; CDR3nt: TGCAGTGCTAGAGGGGGAGGAAACCAAGAGACCCAGTACTTC
j_gene: TRBJ2-1; abundance: .; v_gene: TRBV3-1; d_gene: TRBD2; CDR3aa: CASSQWLAEYNEQFF; CDR3nt: TGTGCCAGCAGCCAGTGGCTAGCGGAGTACAATGAGCAGTTCTTC
j_gene: TRBJ1-1; abundance: .; v_gene: TRBV7-2; d_gene: .; CDR3aa: CASSLVGWEAEAFF; CDR3nt: TGTGCCAGCAGCCTCGTCGGATGGGAGGCTGAAGCTTTCTTT
j_gene: TRBJ2-7; abundance: .; v_gene: TRBV18; d_gene: TRBD1; CDR3aa: CASSPPVQGDEQYF; CDR3nt: TGTGCCAGCTCACCACCGGTACAGGGGGATGAGCAGTACTTC
j_gene: TRBJ2-7; abundance: .; v_gene: TRBV6-5; d_gene: TRBD1; CDR3aa: CASREGTGWTYEQYF; CDR3nt: TGTGCCAGCAGGGAGGGGACAGGGTGGACCTACGAGCAGTACTTC
j_gene: TRBJ1-4; abundance: few; v_gene: TRBV4-1; d_gene: TRBD1; CDR3aa: CASSRWGQGPGTDEKLFF; CDR3nt: TGCGCCAGCAGCCGTTGGGGACAGGGGCCAGGTACAGATGAAAAACTGTTTTTT
j_gene: TRBJ2-3; abundance: .; v_gene: TRBV7-9; d_gene: .; CDR3aa: CASSLGWAGNEDTQYF; CDR3nt: TGTGCCAGCAGCTTAGGCTGGGCGGGGAATGAAGATACGCAGTATTTT
j_gene: TRBJ1-5; abundance: .; v_gene: TRBV7-2; d_gene: .; CDR3aa: CASSKGGDQPQHF; CDR3nt: TGTGCCAGCAGCAAAGGGGGTGATCAGCCCCAGCATTTT
j_gene: TRBJ2-1; abundance: .; v_gene: TRBV7-6; d_gene: .; CDR3aa: CASSLVRQTSYNEQFF; CDR3nt: TGTGCCAGCAGCTTAGTTAGGCAGACATCCTACAATGAGCAGTTCTTC
j_gene: TRBJ1-4; abundance: once; v_gene: TRBV30; d_gene: .; CDR3aa: CAWNLGVEKLFF; CDR3nt: TGTGCCTGGAACCTAGGGGTAGAAAAACTGTTTTTT
j_gene: TRBJ2-7; abundance: .; v_gene: TRBV20-1; d_gene: TRBD1; CDR3aa: CSARRTGGVRGYNEQYF; CDR3nt: TGCAGTGCTAGACGGACAGGGGGCGTACGGGGGTACAATGAGCAGTACTTC
j_gene: TRBJ2-7; abundance: once; v_gene: TRBV14; d_gene: .; CDR3aa: CASSQVRLGPVEQYF; CDR3nt: TGTGCCAGCAGCCAAGTTCGCCTAGGACCCGTCGAGCAGTACTTC
j_gene: TRBJ1-1; abundance: .; v_gene: TRBV12-3/TRBV12-4; d_gene: .; CDR3aa: CASSRIDGTEAFF; CDR3nt: TGTGCCAGCAGCCGGATAGATGGCACTGAAGCTTTCTTT
j_gene: TRBJ1-5; abundance: .; v_gene: TRBV20-1; d_gene: TRBD1; CDR3aa: CSAREGTVDQPQHF; CDR3nt: TGCAGTGCTAGAGAGGGGACAGTGGATCAGCCCCAGCATTTT
j_gene: TRBJ1-5; abundance: few; v_gene: TRBV15; d_gene: .; CDR3aa: CATSREYGNQPQHF; CDR3nt: TGTGCCACCAGCAGGGAGTACGGAAATCAGCCCCAGCATTTT
j_gene: TRBJ2-3; abundance: .; v_gene: TRBV28; d_gene: .; CDR3aa: CASSSDQGGAGFTDTQYF; CDR3nt: TGTGCCAGCAGTTCCGATCAAGGGGGGGCGGGGTTCACAGATACGCAGTATTTT
j_gene: TRBJ1-1; abundance: .; v_gene: TRBV10-3; d_gene: .; CDR3aa: CAISRDTQRTEAFF; CDR3nt: TGTGCCATTAGCCGGGACACCCAACGGACTGAAGCTTTCTTT
j_gene: TRBJ1-5; abundance: .; v_gene: TRBV29-1; d_gene: .; CDR3aa: CSVGEGYGQPQHF; CDR3nt: TGCAGCGTGGGAGAGGGGTACGGTCAGCCCCAGCATTTT
j_gene: TRBJ2-7; abundance: .; v_gene: TRBV29-1; d_gene: .; CDR3aa: CSVQVTGASSEQYF; CDR3nt: TGCAGCGTCCAGGTTACGGGAGCCTCCTCCGAGCAGTACTTC
j_gene: TRBJ2-7; abundance: many; v_gene: TRBV29-1; d_gene: TRBD2; CDR3aa: CSVGASGTYEQYF; CDR3nt: TGCAGCGTTGGGGCTAGCGGCACCTACGAGCAGTACTTC